These 10 T cell receptor beta chains were sequenced from one sample in a study of lymphopenia after photon versus proton radiotherapy. Assay used: immunoSEQ multiplex PCR; TCRdb lists only in-frame clones, some missing. The table includes about 58,000 clones, roughly 83% detected once. Sequenced here: peripheral blood, sampled from a patient treated with proton-based radiotherapy. The receptor set was obtained from a man in his fifties or sixties with pancreatic cancer.

The chain has TRBV2 and TRBJ2-5; D remains ambiguous. The CDR3 loop spans 11 amino acids. Germline loops: CDR1 SNHLY, CDR2 FYNNEI. V gave up 4 bases and J gave up 5 bases, with 5 bases separating them. The CDR3 reads CASSVSETQYF. CDR3 nucleotide sequence: TGTGCCAGCAGTGTGAGCGAGACCCAGTACTTC.

The chain has TRBV30 and TRBJ2-7; perhaps TRBD1 as D (5 bases). The CDR3 consists of 13 residues. V lost 1 base to trimming and J lost 3 bases, with 10 bases between them. From germline, CDR1 is GTSNPN and CDR2 SVGIG (reference sequence). The CDR3 reads CAWSGDSNYEQYF. The CDR3 coding sequence is TGTGCCTGGAGTGGCGACAGTAACTACGAGCAGTACTTC.

The J gene is TRBJ2-5, the V gene TRBV29-1; possible D gene TRBD1, 5 bases. The CDR3 has 11 residues. Trimming pared 3 bases from V and 5 bases from J, leaving 7 bases between. CDR1 is SQVTM and CDR2 is ANQGSEA in the germline V gene. The CDR3 nucleotides are TGCAGCGTTGACTGGGGCGAGACCCAGTACTTC. Its protein product is CSVDWGETQYF.

J is TRBJ1-4 and V is TRBV6-4; D is possibly TRBD1 (5 bases). Per the germline V gene, CDR1 is MRHNA and CDR2 is SNTAGT. The CDR3 runs 19 residues. V was cut by 3 bases and J by 3 bases, with 23 bases left in between. Here the CDR3 DNA reads TGTGCCAGCAGTGAGGCGGACAATGGGTTTTCTTCGCCTAATGAAAAACTGTTTTTT. Encoded protein: CASSEADNGFSSPNEKLFF.

V is TRBV6-5 and J is TRBJ2-7; 7 bases are a match to TRBD1. Germline V gives CDR1 MNHEY, CDR2 SVGAGI. V lost 7 bases to trimming and J lost 9 bases; unmatched junction nucleotides: 12. The CDR3 extends over 13 amino acids. CDR3: CASTRGRDSGQYF. CDR3 sequence (DNA): TGTGCCAGCACTCGAGGCCGGGACAGCGGGCAGTACTTC.

The V gene is TRBV5-4, the J gene TRBJ1-3; D is unclear. Germline CDR1 is SGHNT and CDR2 is YYREEE (reference sequence). This CDR3 has 17 residues. Trimming cost V 4 bases and J 0 bases, with 17 bases left between them. CDR3 DNA: TGTGCCAGCAGCCAAGAAGGAACCCGGTCCTCTGGAAACACCATATATTTT. It encodes CASSQEGTRSSGNTIYF.

This clone was seen a single time. The V gene is TRBV5-6, the J gene TRBJ1-2, with 8 bases lining up with TRBD1. Trimming cost V 0 bases and J 4 bases; bases outside gene matches: 5. The CDR3 has 15 residues. Germline CDR1 SGHDT, CDR2 YYEEEE. CDR3: CASSLGRDRRYGYTF. The CDR3 bases are TGTGCCAGCAGCTTGGGCCGGGACAGGCGCTATGGCTACACCTTC.

The chain joins TRBV28 to TRBJ2-7; either TRBD1 or TRBD2 may supply D (6 bases each). The CDR3 runs to 16 residues. Germline values: CDR1 MDHEN, CDR2 SYDVKM. Trimming took 7 bases from V and 3 from J, leaving 22 bases between them. The CDR3 coding sequence is TGTGCCAGCAATATCAATCGGGGGACACTAGACTACGAGCAGTACTTC. Translated: CASNINRGTLDYEQYF. Looking up the rest from reference TRBV28 and TRBJ2-7 gives the full variable domain: DVKVTQSSRYLVKRTGEKVFLECVQDMDHENMFWYRQDPGLGLRLIYFSYDVKMKEKGDIPEGYSVSREKKERFSLILESASTNQTSMYLCASNINRGTLDYEQYFGPGTRLTVT.

The V gene is TRBV5-6, the J gene TRBJ2-7; 8 nucleotides match TRBD1. CDR3 length: 15 residues. The V segment lost 2 bases and the J segment 5 bases; nucleotides outside the gene matches: 9. Germline V gives CDR1 SGHDT, CDR2 YYEEEE. The CDR3 sequence: CASSFGAGGTDEQYF. For the CDR3, the DNA is TGTGCCAGCAGCTTTGGGGCAGGGGGCACGGACGAGCAGTACTTC.

This clone came up once. The chain links TRBV5-5 to TRBJ2-2; D gene unclear. Per the germline V gene, CDR1 is SGHKS and CDR2 is YYEKEE (reference sequence). Deletions cut 2 bases from V and 1 base from J, with 9 bases between. This CDR3 spans 15 amino acids. The CDR3 sequence is CASSLSGWNTGELFF. The CDR3 bases are TGTGCCAGCAGCTTATCCGGGTGGAACACCGGGGAGCTGTTTTTT.